These T cell receptor beta chains were read from a single sample in a study of CD8 T cells in Susac syndrome. TCRdb reanalysed the immunoSEQ multiplex PCR reads using MiXCR and keeps one entry per CDR3 protein. The data contain about 150,000 distinct CDR3 sequences, around 95% of them seen just once; the ten biggest clones take up over 0.1%. Input material: CD4+ T cells from PBMCs. Every receptor here comes from a human donor with multiple sclerosis. CDR3s include the opening cysteine and the closing phenylalanine or tryptophan. The order of the fields is V gene, D gene, J gene, clone size, CDR3 DNA, CDR3 protein. A D gene is named only where the DNA matches it firmly. Part of the rows lack a size; the others show once, few, many or a class for expanded clones.

TRBV9,TRBD1,TRBJ1-1,-,TGTGCCAGCAGCGTAGATATAGGGGGCGGGAACACTGAAGCTTTCTTT,CASSVDIGGGNTEAFF
TRBV29-1,-,TRBJ1-5,-,TGCAGCGTCGCTACAGGGAGCTGCAATCAGCCCCAGCATTTT,CSVATGSCNQPQHF
TRBV11-2,TRBD2,TRBJ2-1,-,TGTGCCAGCAGCTCCTTAGCGGGGGGCTCCCACAATGAGCAGTTCTTC,CASSSLAGGSHNEQFF
TRBV15,TRBD1,TRBJ2-7,-,TGTGCCACCAGCAGACTTCCAGGGGGCGGCTACGAGCAGTACTTC,CATSRLPGGGYEQYF
TRBV27,TRBD1,TRBJ1-2,-,TGTGCCAGCAGTTTATCACAGGGGGTCTATGGCTACACCTTC,CASSLSQGVYGYTF
TRBV19,TRBD2,TRBJ2-1,-,TGTGCCAGTAGTATTGGGAGGGGCAATGAGCAGTTCTTC,CASSIGRGNEQFF
TRBV7-3,-,TRBJ2-1,-,TGTGCCAGCAGCTCGGGACGAGACAATGAGCAGTTCTTC,CASSSGRDNEQFF
TRBV12-3/TRBV12-4,TRBD2,TRBJ2-1,-,TGTGCCAGCAGTTCCAAGACTAGCGGTCCCCTCAGGCAGTTCTTC,CASSSKTSGPLRQFF
TRBV15,TRBD1,TRBJ1-2,-,TGTGCCACCAGCAGAGCACAGGGGAATCAACATGGCTACACCTTC,CATSRAQGNQHGYTF
TRBV5-1,-,TRBJ1-5,-,TGCGCCAGCAGCTTGGGTCCCAATCAGCCCCAGCATTTT,CASSLGPNQPQHF
TRBV6-5,-,TRBJ1-2,-,TGTGCCAGCAGCCTGCCCCCGGCGACAGGAGGGGGCTACACCTTC,CASSLPPATGGGYTF
TRBV7-2,TRBD2,TRBJ2-7,-,TGTGCCAGCAGCTTAGGAGCAAGCGGGGTCCTCTACGAGCAGTACTTC,CASSLGASGVLYEQYF
TRBV29-1,TRBD1,TRBJ2-7,-,TGCAGCGTTGAAGCGACAGGGTTTGCCGCCGAGCAGTACTTC,CSVEATGFAAEQYF
TRBV7-2,-,TRBJ1-5,-,TGTGCCAGCAGCTTAGGGCGCGAGCCCCAGCATTTT,CASSLGREPQHF
TRBV20-1,-,TRBJ2-7,-,TGCAGTGCTAGGGCGGGCGGGGGCCTCACCTACGAGCAGTACTTC,CSARAGGGLTYEQYF
TRBV28,-,TRBJ2-7,few,TGTGCCAGCAGTTTAAGTTTCTACGAGCAGTACTTC,CASSLSFYEQYF
TRBV2,-,TRBJ2-2,-,TGTGCCAGCAGTGAAGGGCCAGGGGAGCTGTTTTTT,CASSEGPGELFF
TRBV27,TRBD1,TRBJ2-7,-,TGTGCCAGCACTTCGACAGGGACAGGGACCTACGAGCAGTACTTC,CASTSTGTGTYEQYF
TRBV9,-,TRBJ2-2,-,TGTGCCAGCAGCGTAGCTACAAGTGGCGGGGAGCTGTTTTTT,CASSVATSGGELFF
TRBV7-9,TRBD1,TRBJ1-1,-,TGTGCCAGCCGATCCCATTTTCGGACAGGGAAAACTGAAGCTTTCTTT,CASRSHFRTGKTEAFF
TRBV30,-,TRBJ2-7,-,TGTGCCTGGAGTGCAGTAAGCGAGCAGTACTTC,CAWSAVSEQYF
TRBV20-1,TRBD1,TRBJ1-1,-,TGCAGTGCCTTCAGGGGGCGTATGACTGAAGCTTTCTTT,CSAFRGRMTEAFF
TRBV21-1,-,TRBJ2-1,-,TGTGCCAGCAGCGGACCGGGACTAGCCCCTTTCTCCTACAATGAGCAGTTCTTC,CASSGPGLAPFSYNEQFF
TRBV14,-,TRBJ2-7,-,TGTGCCGGCAGCCAAGAGGGAGAATACGAGCAGTACTTC,CAGSQEGEYEQYF
TRBV27,-,TRBJ2-1,-,TGTGCCAGCAGTTTACCCGGGACTCCAACATACAATGAGCAGTTCTTC,CASSLPGTPTYNEQFF